The 16 T cell receptor beta chains in this list originate from one sample, sequenced in a study of blood T cell repertoires in COVID-19. Generated by immunoSEQ multiplex PCR, the TCRdb table keeps only in-frame clones and is missing some. The table shows 39,000 or so clones, with approximately 93% occurring only once. The sample taken for sequencing was peripheral blood. Receptors originate from a man aged 50-59 years with active COVID-19.

CDR3 in DNA: TGTGCCAGCAGCCCTGCTTTCAGAGGGGGCCTCTACGAGCAGTACTTC. It encodes CASSPAFRGGLYEQYF. This sequence joins TRBV5-4 and TRBJ2-7; 7 bases fit TRBD1. Trimming removed 4 bases from V and 3 bases from J; junction bases left unmatched: 13. The germline gives CDR1 SGHNT, CDR2 YYREEE (reference sequence). The CDR3 extends over 16 amino acids.

The rearrangement uses TRBV28 and TRBJ1-2, with 7 positions matching TRBD1. V trimming: 3 bases; J trimming: 7 bases; junction bases outside the gene matches: 2. The V gene's germline CDR1 is MDHEN and CDR2 SYDVKM. The CDR3 consists of 12 residues. The CDR3 loop reads CASSLDRRGYTF. CDR3 sequence (DNA): TGTGCCAGCAGTTTGGACAGGCGTGGCTACACCTTC.

The J gene is TRBJ1-3, the V gene TRBV7-9; no definite D call. Trimming left V 2 bases short and J 0 bases short, with 8 bases between. This CDR3 contains 15 residues. Germline V CDR1 and CDR2: SEHNR, FQNEAQ (reference sequence). The CDR3: CASSLQWSSGNTIYF. In DNA, the CDR3 is TGTGCCAGCAGCTTACAATGGAGCTCTGGAAACACCATATATTTT.

This sequence joins TRBV7-2 and TRBJ2-1; 9 nucleotides agree with TRBD2. Germline CDR1 reads SGHTA; CDR2 reads FQGNSA. V shed 5 bases, J shed 5 bases, and the junction held 7 bases outside the gene matches. The CDR3 loop spans 15 amino acids. The CDR3 loop is CASSPRLAGNNEQFF. The DNA of the CDR3 is TGTGCCAGCAGCCCCCGGCTAGCGGGGAACAATGAGCAGTTCTTC.

V is TRBV19 and J is TRBJ2-3; 9 positions agree with TRBD2. CDR1 LNHDA and CDR2 SQIVND come from the germline V gene (reference sequence). This CDR3 comprises 16 residues. Trimming removed 6 bases from V and 2 bases from J; junction bases left unmatched: 9. The CDR3, as DNA: TGTGCCAGTAGCAGCCCCGGGACTAGCCTCACAGATACGCAGTATTTT. It encodes CASSSPGTSLTDTQYF.

The genes are TRBV9 and TRBJ1-3; possible D gene TRBD1, 5 bases. With 0 bases removed from V and 2 bases from J, the gap between germline ends came to 12 bases. Germline lookup yields CDR1 SGDLS and CDR2 YYNGEE. There are 16 residues in the CDR3. The CDR3 DNA follows: TGTGCCAGCAGCGTAGCGGGCGGGGGGACTGGAAACACCATATATTTT. It yields the protein CASSVAGGGTGNTIYF.

The rearrangement uses TRBV2 and TRBJ2-7; 8 nucleotides line up with TRBD1. V trimming: 1 base; J trimming: 6 bases; junction bases outside the gene matches: 5. Germline assignment: CDR1 SNHLY and CDR2 FYNNEI. The CDR3 is 14 amino acids. The CDR3 nucleotides read TGTGCCAGCAGTGAAGGGACAGGGAATCGCGAGCAGTACTTC. This encodes CASSEGTGNREQYF.

The rearrangement links TRBV5-1 to TRBJ1-1; perhaps TRBD1 as D (6 bases). Germline V CDR1 and CDR2: SGHRS, YFSETQ. V lost 2 bases and J 0 bases, leaving 11 bases between the germline ends. CDR3 length equals 15 residues. The chain's CDR3 is CASSFGTRMNTEAFF. The CDR3 DNA sequence: TGCGCCAGCAGCTTTGGGACAAGGATGAACACTGAAGCTTTCTTT.

The rearrangement links TRBV30 to TRBJ2-4; TRBD1 agrees at 11 bases. With 2 bases clipped from V and 1 base from J, the junction kept 10 bases outside the gene matches. This CDR3 region has 18 residues. The germline V gene encodes CDR1 GTSNPN and CDR2 SVGIG (reference sequence). The DNA for the CDR3 is TGTGCCTGGAGTCCACCACCCGGGACAGGGGGGGCCAAAAACATTCAGTACTTC. Translating it yields CAWSPPPGTGGAKNIQYF.

The chain is built from TRBV5-4 and TRBJ2-7; 9 positions agree with TRBD2. Germline trimming cut 0 bases from V and 3 bases from J; bases unmatched to any gene: 4. Germline V CDR1 and CDR2: SGHNT, YYREEE (reference sequence). This CDR3 has 15 amino acids. The CDR3 reads CASSLVPSGNYEQYF. The CDR3 coding sequence is TGTGCCAGCAGCTTGGTTCCTAGCGGGAACTACGAGCAGTACTTC.

The genes are TRBV19 and TRBJ1-5; D unresolved. The V gene lost 7 bases and the J gene lost 0 bases, with 7 bases spanning the gap. The germline gives CDR1 LNHDA, CDR2 SQIVND (reference sequence). CDR3 size: 13 residues. The CDR3 DNA sequence: TGTGCCAGTACCGCCTATAGCAATCAGCCCCAGCATTTT. Its protein is CASTAYSNQPQHF.

The chain joins TRBV4-2 to TRBJ1-6, with D maybe TRBD1 (6 bases). V was cut by 2 bases and J by 4 bases, with 18 bases left in between. The CDR3 contains 18 residues. Germline values: CDR1 LGHNA, CDR2 YNFKEQ. CDR3 protein: CASSQPQGRDTYNSPLHF. The DNA for the CDR3 is TGTGCCAGCAGCCAACCACAAGGCCGGGACACGTATAATTCACCCCTCCACTTT.

This clone was seen a single time. The chain uses TRBV14 and TRBJ1-1; no reliable D call. The germline V gene has CDR1 SGHDN and CDR2 FVKESK. The CDR3 spans 12 residues. V shed 0 bases and J shed 4 bases, with 3 bases lying between them. CDR3 sequence (DNA): TGTGCCAGCAGCCAAGATATCACTGAAGCTTTCTTT. As protein: CASSQDITEAFF.

The genes are TRBV11-2 and TRBJ2-7; D not certain. This CDR3 region has 14 residues. Germline CDR1 SGHAT, CDR2 FQNNGV. V was shortened by 5 bases and J by 3 bases, with 14 bases between the two germline ends. Here the CDR3 reads CASSPLGVFYEQYF. CDR3 DNA sequence: TGTGCCAGCAGCCCCCTCGGAGTTTTCTACGAGCAGTACTTC.

This rearrangement joins TRBV6-6 to TRBJ2-7; TRBD2 matches at 7 bases. Looked up from germline, CDR1 is MNHNY and CDR2 is SVGAGI (reference sequence). Unmatched junction bases numbered 4, after V lost 0 bases and J lost 5 bases. The CDR3 length is 14 residues. The CDR3 loop reads CASSYSSSGDEQYF. The CDR3 nucleotides read TGTGCCAGCAGTTACTCGTCTAGCGGTGACGAGCAGTACTTC.

The rearrangement joins TRBV7-6 to TRBJ2-1, with D unresolved. Germline V gene sequence: CDR1 SGHVS, CDR2 FNYEAQ. Between the trimmed V and J ends, which lost 5 bases and 0 bases, there was a span of 5 bases. The CDR3 has 13 residues. CDR3 bases: TGTGCCAGCAGCCGTAACTCCTACAATGAGCAGTTCTTC. Protein: CASSRNSYNEQFF. Full variable domain (outside the CDR3, taken from reference TRBV7-6 and TRBJ2-1): GAGVSQSPRYKVTKRGQDVALRCDPISGHVSLYWYRQALGQGPEFLTYFNYEAQQDKSGLPNDRFSAERPEGSISTLTIQRTEQRDSAMYRCASSRNSYNEQFFGPGTRLTVL.